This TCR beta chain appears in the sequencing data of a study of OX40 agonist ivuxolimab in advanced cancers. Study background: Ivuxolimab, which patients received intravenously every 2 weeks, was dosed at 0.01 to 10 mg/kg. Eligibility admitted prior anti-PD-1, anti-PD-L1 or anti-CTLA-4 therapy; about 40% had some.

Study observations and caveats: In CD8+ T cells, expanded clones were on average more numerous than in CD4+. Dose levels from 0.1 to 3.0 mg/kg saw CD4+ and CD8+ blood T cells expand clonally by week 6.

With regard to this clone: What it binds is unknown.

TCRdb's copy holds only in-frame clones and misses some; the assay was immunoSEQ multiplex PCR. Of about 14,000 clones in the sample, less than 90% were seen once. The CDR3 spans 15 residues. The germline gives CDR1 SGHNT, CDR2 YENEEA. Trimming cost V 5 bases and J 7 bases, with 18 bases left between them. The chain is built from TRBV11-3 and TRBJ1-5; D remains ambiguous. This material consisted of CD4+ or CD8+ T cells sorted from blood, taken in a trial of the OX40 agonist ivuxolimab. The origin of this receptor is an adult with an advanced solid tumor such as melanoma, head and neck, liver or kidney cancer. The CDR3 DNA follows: TGTGCCAGCAGCCCGGACTTTATCCTTAGCCAGCCCCAGCATTTT. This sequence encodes CASSPDFILSQPQHF.